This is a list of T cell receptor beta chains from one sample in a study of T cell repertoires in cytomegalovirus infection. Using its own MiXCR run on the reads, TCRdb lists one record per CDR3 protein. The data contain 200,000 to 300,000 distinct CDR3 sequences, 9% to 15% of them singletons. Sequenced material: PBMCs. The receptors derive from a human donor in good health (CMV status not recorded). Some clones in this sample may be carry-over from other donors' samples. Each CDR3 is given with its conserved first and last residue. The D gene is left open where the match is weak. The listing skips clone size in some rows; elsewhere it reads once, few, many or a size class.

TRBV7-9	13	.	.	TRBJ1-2	TGTGCCAGCAGCTTAGGAGGTCAGGAGGGCTACACCTTC	CASSLGGQEGYTF
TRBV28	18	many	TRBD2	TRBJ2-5	TGTGCCAGCAGTTTTTCTTCCGGAGGAGCGGGGAACCAAGAGACCCAGTACTTC	CASSFSSGGAGNQETQYF
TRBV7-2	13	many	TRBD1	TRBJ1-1	TGTGCCAGCAGCAAGGGACAGGGGGTGAGAGCTTTCTTT	CASSKGQGVRAFF
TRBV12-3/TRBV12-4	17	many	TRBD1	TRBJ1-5	TGTGCCAGCAGCCTAGGGGGACAGCTAAAACCCGATCAGCCCCAGCATTTT	CASSLGGQLKPDQPQHF
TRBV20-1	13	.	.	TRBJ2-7	TGCAGTGCTAGAGCACCACAGCCCCAGGAGCAGTACTTC	CSARAPQPQEQYF
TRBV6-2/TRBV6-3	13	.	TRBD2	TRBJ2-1	TGTGCCAGCATGACTAGCGGGCTACGGGAGCAGTTCTTC	CASMTSGLREQFF
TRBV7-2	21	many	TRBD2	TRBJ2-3	TGTGCCAGCGCGGGGGGCACGGCTACTATCGTAGCGGGAGAAGGGGCGGATACGCAGTATTTT	CASAGGTATIVAGEGADTQYF
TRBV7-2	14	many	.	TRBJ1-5	TGTGCCAGCAGCTTAACGGCCGGGACTGGGCCCCAGCATTTT	CASSLTAGTGPQHF
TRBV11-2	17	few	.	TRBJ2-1	TGTGCCAGCAGCTTAGGGGCAGAGGGGTCGTTCTACAATGAGCAGTTCTTC	CASSLGAEGSFYNEQFF
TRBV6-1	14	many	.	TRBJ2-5	TGTGCCAGCAGTGAAGTCGTGTCTGGAGAGACCCAGTACTTC	CASSEVVSGETQYF
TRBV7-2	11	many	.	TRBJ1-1	TGTGCCAGCAGCTTAGTACAAAATGCTTTCTTT	CASSLVQNAFF
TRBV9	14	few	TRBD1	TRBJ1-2	TGTGCCAGCAGCGTAGGACAGGGTCGCTATGGCTACACCTTC	CASSVGQGRYGYTF
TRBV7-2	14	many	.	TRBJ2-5	TGTGCCAGCAGCCCTCTAGTCTCCACGGGGACCCAGTACTTC	CASSPLVSTGTQYF
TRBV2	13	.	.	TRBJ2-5	TGTGCCAGCAGTCGGGACCGCCTGGGGACCCAGTACTTC	CASSRDRLGTQYF
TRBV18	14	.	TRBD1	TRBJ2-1	TGTGCCAGCTCACCCCAGGGGGCCTACAATGAGCAGTTCTTC	CASSPQGAYNEQFF
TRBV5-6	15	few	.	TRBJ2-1	TGTGCCAGCAGCTTGGCCGGGAGAGGGCACGATGAGCAGTTCTTC	CASSLAGRGHDEQFF
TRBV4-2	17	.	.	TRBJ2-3	TGTGCCAGCAGCCTTCGACTTGGGGGACGGGGGACAGATACGCAGTATTTT	CASSLRLGGRGTDTQYF
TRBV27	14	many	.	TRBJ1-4	TGTGCCAGCAGTTTACGGACGGAAAGCAAAAAACTGTTTTTT	CASSLRTESKKLFF
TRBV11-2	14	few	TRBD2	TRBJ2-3	TGTGCCAGCAGCCCATTTAGCGGGAGCGATACGCAGTATTTT	CASSPFSGSDTQYF
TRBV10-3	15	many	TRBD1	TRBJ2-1	TGTGCCATCAGTGAAGTGTCGACAGGGTACAATGAGCAGTTCTTC	CAISEVSTGYNEQFF
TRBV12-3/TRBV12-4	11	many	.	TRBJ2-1	TGTGCCAGCAGTTTAGGGGATGAGCAGTTCTTC	CASSLGDEQFF
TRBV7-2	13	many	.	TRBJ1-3	TGTGCCAGCAGCTCCCCCTTTGGAAACACCATATATTTT	CASSSPFGNTIYF
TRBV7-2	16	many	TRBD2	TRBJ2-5	TGTGCCAGCAGCTTAGGTCCTAGCGGGTACCAAGAGACCCAGTACTTC	CASSLGPSGYQETQYF
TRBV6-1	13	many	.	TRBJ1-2	TGTGCCAGCAGGTCCAGGGGCTACTATGGCTACACCTTC	CASRSRGYYGYTF
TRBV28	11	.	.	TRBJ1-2	TGTGCCAGCAGTTTAGGATCCGGCTACACCTTC	CASSLGSGYTF
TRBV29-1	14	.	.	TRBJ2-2	TGCAGCGGCGTGGAGGGGGGGAACACCGGGGAGCTGTTTTTT	CSGVEGGNTGELFF
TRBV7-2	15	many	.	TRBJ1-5	TGTGCCAGCAGTTTTTCGCATGATAGCAATCAGCCCCAGCATTTT	CASSFSHDSNQPQHF
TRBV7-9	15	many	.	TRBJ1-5	TGTGCCAGCAGCTTAGCGGGGGTTAGCAATCAGCCCCAGCATTTT	CASSLAGVSNQPQHF
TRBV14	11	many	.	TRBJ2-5	TGTGCCAGCAGCCGATCTTGGACCCAGTACTTC	CASSRSWTQYF
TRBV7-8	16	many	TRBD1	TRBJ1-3	TGTGCCAGCAGCTTAGAAGGGACAGGGTCCGGAAACACCATATATTTT	CASSLEGTGSGNTIYF
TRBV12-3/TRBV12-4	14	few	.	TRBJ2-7	TGTGCCACGCAGCTCGGGATAAGCTCCTACGAGCAGTACTTC	CATQLGISSYEQYF
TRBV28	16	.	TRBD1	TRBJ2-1	TGTGCCAGCAGTCCCACAGGGGGAAAATCCTACAATGAGCAGTTCTTC	CASSPTGGKSYNEQFF
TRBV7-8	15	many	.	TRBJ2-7	TGTGCCAGCAGCTTAGGTCCAGTGGTATCCTACGAGCAGTACTTC	CASSLGPVVSYEQYF
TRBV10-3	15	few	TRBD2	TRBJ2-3	TGTGCCATCAGTGTTTCTAGCGGGAAGACAGATACGCAGTATTTT	CAISVSSGKTDTQYF
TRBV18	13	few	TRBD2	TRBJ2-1	TGTGGAGCAAGACCAGCGGGGGTGAATGAGCAGTTCTTC	CGARPAGVNEQFF
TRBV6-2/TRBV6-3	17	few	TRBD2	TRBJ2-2	TGTGCCAGCAGTTACTCCCGACTAGCGGGAGGTGGCGGGGAGCTGTTTTTT	CASSYSRLAGGGGELFF
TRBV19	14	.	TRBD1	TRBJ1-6	TGTGCCAGTAGTCCCACAGGGGGCACCTCACCCCTCCACTTT	CASSPTGGTSPLHF
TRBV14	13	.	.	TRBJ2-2	TGTGCCAGCAGCCAAGTGAACGCCGGGGAGCTGTTTTTT	CASSQVNAGELFF
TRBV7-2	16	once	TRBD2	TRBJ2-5	TGTGCCAGCAGTAGAGTTTCGGGGGAGGGCCCTCCGACCCAGTACTTC	CASSRVSGEGPPTQYF
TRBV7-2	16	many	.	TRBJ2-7	TGTGCCAGCAGCCCAAGTTGGCCCCAGGTTACCTACGAGCAGTACTTC	CASSPSWPQVTYEQYF
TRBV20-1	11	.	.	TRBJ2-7	TGCAGTGCTAGAGGCGGCTACGAGCAGTACTTC	CSARGGYEQYF
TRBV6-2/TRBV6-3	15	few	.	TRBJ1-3	TGTGCCAGCAGTTACGCGGGGTACTCTGGAAACACCATATATTTT	CASSYAGYSGNTIYF
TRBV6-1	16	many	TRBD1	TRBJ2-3	TGTGCCAGCAGGGCGGACAGGGTTTGGGGCACAGATACGCAGTATTTT	CASRADRVWGTDTQYF
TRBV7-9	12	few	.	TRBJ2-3	TGTGCCAGCAGCTTATCCCAGAATACGCAGTATTTT	CASSLSQNTQYF
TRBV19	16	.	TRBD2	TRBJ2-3	TGTGCCAGTAGTTTCCGGACTAGCGGCTCCACAGATACGCAGTATTTT	CASSFRTSGSTDTQYF
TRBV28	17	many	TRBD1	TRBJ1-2	TGTGCCAGCATCTCTTTAGGGCAGGGGGGCACCCAGAGTGGCTACACCTTC	CASISLGQGGTQSGYTF
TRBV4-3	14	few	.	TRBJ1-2	TGCGCCAGCAGCCAAGTCCAGGGGAACTATGGCTACACCTTC	CASSQVQGNYGYTF
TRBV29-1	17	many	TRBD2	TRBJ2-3	TGCAGCGTTGATAGGCGCACTAGCGGGGTTAGCACAGATACGCAGTATTTT	CSVDRRTSGVSTDTQYF
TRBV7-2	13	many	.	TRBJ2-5	TGTGCCAGCAGCTTCCTAACTGGGGAGACCCAGTACTTC	CASSFLTGETQYF
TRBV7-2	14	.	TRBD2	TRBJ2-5	TGTGCCAGCAGCTTACCGGGGGGGGAAGAGACCCAGTACTTC	CASSLPGGEETQYF
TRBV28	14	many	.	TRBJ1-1	TGTGCCAGCAGTTCCTCTGGACCAACTACTGAAGCTTTCTTT	CASSSSGPTTEAFF
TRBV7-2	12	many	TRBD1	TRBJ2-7	TGTGCCAGCAGCTTAATCCGAGACAGGGCACGCTTC	CASSLIRDRARF
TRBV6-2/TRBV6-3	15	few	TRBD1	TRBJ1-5	TGTGCCAGCAGTTATCCAGGGGGAGCCAATCAGCCCCAGCATTTT	CASSYPGGANQPQHF
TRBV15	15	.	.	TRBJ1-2	TGTGCCACCAGCAGAGAGGCCAGCCGCAACTATGGCTACACCTTC	CATSREASRNYGYTF
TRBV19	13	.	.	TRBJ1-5	TGTGCCAGTAGTAAGGACAGAGACCAGCCCCAGCATTTT	CASSKDRDQPQHF
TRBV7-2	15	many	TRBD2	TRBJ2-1	TGTGCCAGCAGCTTAAGCGGGGGGGAGTACAATGAGCAGTTCTTC	CASSLSGGEYNEQFF
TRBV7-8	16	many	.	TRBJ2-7	TGTGCCAGCAGCCCCCAACTAGGAGGTAGCTCCTACGAGCAGTACTTC	CASSPQLGGSSYEQYF
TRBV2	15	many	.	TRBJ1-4	TGTGCCAGCAGTGATCGCGACAGGAGAACAGAAAAACTGTTTTTT	CASSDRDRRTEKLFF